The clone carrying this TCR beta chain has ten or more counts. No antigen is known for it. This sample was taken from a study of T cells in Graves' hyperthyroidism and ophthalmopathy. Whole-study findings and limits: Ophthalmopathy was predicted by the model a median of approximately 6 months ahead of onset. Most thyroid clonotypes expanded above 0.001 appeared in blood too. Using 13 V-J features, a model discriminated ophthalmopathy from stable hyperthyroidism.

Amplified regions were TCR beta CDR3 sequences from RNA transcripts. An initial round of RT-PCR targeting the TCR CDR3 relied on the HTBI primer set. TCRdb reanalysed the multiplex PCR reads using MiXCR and keeps one entry per CDR3 protein. This table holds approximately 520,000 distinct CDR3 sequences, about a fifth found once. Hyperthyroidism was newly diagnosed in patients aged 18 to 65 (duration under 2 months). CDR3 length equals 14 residues. V trimming: 5 bases; J trimming: 1 base; junction bases outside the gene matches: 5. CDR1 is MNHEY and CDR2 is SVGEGT in the germline V gene. Specimen: blood. The receptor was isolated from a man between 18 and 35 years old with Graves' hyperthyroidism. V is TRBV6-2 or TRBV6-3 and J is TRBJ2-7; 7 nucleotides match TRBD1. As DNA, the CDR3 is TGTGCCAGCAGTCAAGAGACAGGGTCCTACGAGCAGTACTTC. Its translation is CASSQETGSYEQYF.